This T cell receptor beta chain derives from a study of OX40 agonist ivuxolimab in advanced cancers. TCRdb's table, derived via immunoSEQ multiplex PCR, lists solely in-frame clones and lacks some. Of approximately 90,000 clones in the sample, over 85% were seen once. From germline, CDR1 is SGHKS and CDR2 YYEKEE (reference sequence). The J segment lost 7 bases and the V segment lost 1 base, leaving 7 bases of the junction unmatched. This CDR3 contains 15 residues. This material consisted of CD4+ or CD8+ T cells sorted from blood, taken in a trial of the OX40 agonist ivuxolimab. The clonotype was recovered from an adult with an advanced solid tumor such as melanoma, head and neck, liver or kidney cancer. The V and J genes are TRBV5-5 and TRBJ1-4; 7 positions match TRBD1. The CDR3 DNA reads TGTGCCAGCAGCTTGAGTGTGACAGGGCTTGAAAAACTGTTTTTT. Translated: CASSLSVTGLEKLFF. Complete variable domain (other parts from reference TRBV5-5 and TRBJ1-4): DAGVTQSPTHLIKTRGQQVTLRCSPISGHKSVSWYQQVLGQGPQFIFQYYEKEERGRGNFPDRFSARQFPNYSSELNVNALLLGDSALYLCASSLSVTGLEKLFFGSGTQLSVL.